The 23 T cell receptor beta chains reported below all come from one sample, sequenced in a study of T cell changes during pregnancy in multiple sclerosis. Sequencing was performed with immunoSEQ multiplex PCR; in TCRdb, only in-frame clones are kept and a portion is missing. The table has about 99,000 clones, roughly nine tenths seen once; the top ten hold around 0.84%. This specimen consisted of peripheral blood, obtained after pregnancy. The receptor set was obtained from a female donor with multiple sclerosis, enrolled in a pregnancy study.

The chain is built from TRBV5-4 and TRBJ2-3; D is ambiguous. The CDR3 spans 12 residues. Germline-derived CDR1 and CDR2 are SGHNT and YYREEE (reference sequence). The V and J ends lost 0 bases and 4 bases respectively, with 3 bases between them. This chain's CDR3 is CASSLAADTQYF. For the CDR3, the DNA is TGTGCCAGCAGCTTGGCGGCAGATACGCAGTATTTT.

The rearrangement joins TRBV29-1 to TRBJ2-1; TRBD2 is a possible D gene (6 bases). V was trimmed by 6 bases and J by 4 bases, leaving 22 bases between them. The V gene's germline CDR1 is SQVTM and CDR2 ANQGSEA. The CDR3 contains 16 residues. Here the CDR3 reads CSVAPKRRVWYNEQFF. The CDR3 DNA is TGCAGCGTCGCCCCTAAAAGGAGGGTTTGGTACAATGAGCAGTTCTTC.

This clone was seen only once. This sequence joins TRBV30 and TRBJ1-3; possible D gene TRBD1, 6 bases. The V and J ends lost 4 bases and 7 bases respectively, with 11 bases between them. The germline V gene has CDR1 GTSNPN and CDR2 SVGIG (reference sequence). This CDR3 has 12 amino acids. The CDR3 region is CAWKGQSNTIYF. In nucleotides, the CDR3 is TGTGCCTGGAAAGGACAGAGCAACACCATATATTTT.

J is TRBJ1-6 and V is TRBV4-1; a possible D gene is TRBD1 (5 bases). This CDR3 has 16 residues. V lost 0 bases and J 10 bases, leaving 16 bases between the germline ends. CDR1 is MGHRA, CDR2 YSYEKL, per germline. Here the CDR3 reads CASSQDWEGIRSPLHF. In DNA, the CDR3 is TGCGCCAGCAGCCAAGATTGGGAGGGGATAAGATCACCCCTCCACTTT.

The rearrangement uses TRBV10-2 and TRBJ1-1, with TRBD1 as a possible D gene (6 bases). Trimming shortened V by 3 bases and J by 1 base, and 15 bases separated the two germline ends. Germline V lookup: CDR1 WSHSY, CDR2 SAAADI. The CDR3 has 16 residues. The DNA for the CDR3 is TGCGCCAGCAGTGAAATTAAAGACAGGACGAACACTGAAGCTTTCTTT. Amino acid sequence: CASSEIKDRTNTEAFF.

V is TRBV19 and J is TRBJ1-1; D unresolved. Germline V gene lookup returns CDR1 LNHDA and CDR2 SQIVND (reference sequence). Trimming stripped 6 bases from V and 2 bases from J, with 16 bases between. There are 15 residues in the CDR3. CDR3 DNA sequence: TGTGCCAGTAGCTTTAATTCATTAGCTAACACTGAAGCTTTCTTT. It is translated as CASSFNSLANTEAFF.

The sample holds one count of this clone. The chain's CDR3 is CASSPRAHEPDTQYF. The CDR3 nucleotides read TGTGCCAGCAGCCCCCGAGCGCACGAGCCAGATACGCAGTATTTT. The chain employs TRBV9 and TRBJ2-3, with D hard to call. Germline lookup yields CDR1 SGDLS and CDR2 YYNGEE. This CDR3 has 15 amino acids. Trimming removed 4 bases from V and 4 bases from J, with 16 bases in between.

This clone appeared once. The rearrangement joins TRBV19 to TRBJ1-5; maybe TRBD1 (5 bases). Germline V gene lookup returns CDR1 LNHDA and CDR2 SQIVND (reference sequence). The germline V and J ends were trimmed by 4 bases and 8 bases, with 12 bases remaining between them. This CDR3 is 13 amino acids long. The CDR3 region has the DNA TGTGCCAGTAGTACGGACACTGGGGAGCCCCAGCATTTT. Translation gives CASSTDTGEPQHF.

CDR3 in amino acids: CASSPWDSEQYF. Written as DNA, the CDR3 is TGTGCCAGCTCACCCTGGGACAGTGAGCAGTACTTC. V is TRBV18 and J is TRBJ2-7, with 7 bases matching TRBD1. CDR3 size: 12 residues. CDR1 and CDR2 (germline): KGHSH, LQKENI. J lost 7 bases, V lost 3 bases, and 3 bases had no gene match. The entire variable domain, with the rest obtained from reference TRBV18 and TRBJ2-7, is as follows: NAGVMQNPRHLVRRRGQEARLRCSPMKGHSHVYWYRQLPEEGLKFMVYLQKENIIDESGMPKERFSAEFPKEGPSILRIQQVVRGDSAAYFCASSPWDSEQYFGPGTRLTVT.

The CDR3 here is CASSLIAGGWEQFF. DNA of the CDR3: TGTGCCAGCAGTTTAATAGCGGGAGGGTGGGAGCAGTTCTTC. The chain is built from TRBV27 and TRBJ2-1; 11 bases agree with TRBD2. CDR1 and CDR2 (germline): MNHEY, SMNVEV (reference sequence). V was clipped by 2 bases and J by 10 bases; unmatched bases: 4. The CDR3 loop spans 14 amino acids.

The chain couples TRBV5-1 to TRBJ2-1; a weak D match, TRBD1 (6 bases). The CDR3 runs to 15 residues. The germline V gene has CDR1 SGHRS and CDR2 YFSETQ. V gave up 3 bases and J gave up 6 bases, with 16 bases separating them. CDR3 region: CASSSISLTGNEQFF. CDR3 nucleotides: TGCGCCAGCAGCTCGATATCCTTGACAGGCAATGAGCAGTTCTTC.

This CDR3 reads CASSLGPRYASNQPQHF. In nucleotides, the CDR3 is TGTGCCAGCAGCTTGGGTCCGCGGTATGCTAGCAATCAGCCCCAGCATTTT. The V and J genes are TRBV5-5 and TRBJ1-5; D gene ambiguous. Trimming shortened V by 0 bases and J by 0 bases, and 13 bases separated the two germline ends. The germline CDR1 and CDR2 sequences are SGHKS and YYEKEE (reference sequence). The CDR3 loop spans 17 amino acids.

The chain has TRBV28 and TRBJ2-7; 11 nucleotides agree with TRBD2. The CDR3 contains 15 residues. Germline CDR1 is MDHEN and CDR2 is SYDVKM. V gave up 5 bases and J gave up 4 bases; unmatched junction bases: 7. The CDR3 DNA follows: TGTGCCAGCAGTCCTTCCGGGACTAGCGGTTACGAGCAGTACTTC. It encodes CASSPSGTSGYEQYF.

The chain combines TRBV20-1 with TRBJ1-2; D gene ambiguous. Trimming took 6 bases from V and 6 from J, leaving 11 bases between them. In germline, CDR1 is DFQATT, CDR2 SNEGSKA (reference sequence). The CDR3 has 11 residues. The CDR3 DNA reads as TGCAGTGCCCGCGGGGTTAATGGCTACACCTTC. Translation gives CSARGVNGYTF.

The chain employs TRBV5-4 and TRBJ1-1, with D uncertain. CDR1 and CDR2 (germline): SGHNT, YYREEE (reference sequence). Deletions cut 3 bases from V and 1 base from J, with 7 bases between. This CDR3 is 13 amino acids long. The CDR3 nucleotides read TGTGCCAGCAGCTGGAGCGCGAACACTGAAGCTTTCTTT. The encoded protein is CASSWSANTEAFF. Based on the CDR3 plus reference TRBV5-4 and TRBJ1-1, the full variable domain is ETGVTQSPTHLIKTRGQQVTLRCSSQSGHNTVSWYQQALGQGPQFIFQYYREEENGRGNFPPRFSGLQFPNYSSELNVNALELDDSALYLCASSWSANTEAFFGQGTRLTVV.

The chain couples TRBV6-1 to TRBJ2-3; possible D gene TRBD1, 7 bases. V was pared by 1 base and J by 3 bases, with 14 bases between. The germline V gene has CDR1 MNHNS and CDR2 SASEGT. The CDR3 loop spans 16 amino acids. The CDR3 DNA sequence: TGTGCCAGCAGTGAAGGCTACAGGGGACTGACAGATACGCAGTATTTT. It codes for CASSEGYRGLTDTQYF.

The chain couples TRBV11-2 to TRBJ2-2; the match to TRBD2 covers 7 bases. The CDR3 runs 14 residues. Per the germline V gene, CDR1 is SGHAT and CDR2 is FQNNGV. The junction had 0 bases not matched to a gene; V was cut back by 4 bases and J by 1 base. The CDR3 reads CASSSGGNTGELFF. The CDR3, as DNA: TGTGCCAGCAGCTCGGGGGGGAACACCGGGGAGCTGTTTTTT. Together with reference TRBV11-2 and TRBJ2-2, the CDR3 gives the full variable domain: EAGVAQSPRYKIIEKRQSVAFWCNPISGHATLYWYQQILGQGPKLLIQFQNNGVVDDSQLPKDRFSAERLKGVDSTLKIQPAKLEDSAVYLCASSSGGNTGELFFGEGSRLTVL.

In DNA, the CDR3 is TGTGCCAGCAGCCAAGTCCCTCCCTTACTCACTAGCGGGAGAGACAATGAGCAGTTCTTC. Amino acids: CASSQVPPLLTSGRDNEQFF. The chain combines TRBV4-2 with TRBJ2-1; 11 bases fit TRBD2. CDR3 size: 20 residues. The V and J ends lost 1 base and 5 bases, in that order; junction bases with no gene match: 16. The V gene's germline CDR1 is LGHNA and CDR2 YNFKEQ.

This chain connects TRBV29-1 to TRBJ1-2; 8 bases align to TRBD1. Germline-derived CDR1 and CDR2 are SQVTM and ANQGSEA. Unmatched junction bases numbered 1, after V lost 4 bases and J lost 3 bases. This CDR3 contains 12 residues. The CDR3 sequence is CSVADRDYGYTF. The DNA of the CDR3 is TGCAGCGTTGCGGACAGGGACTATGGCTACACCTTC. Supplemented by reference TRBV29-1 and TRBJ1-2, the full variable domain reads SAVISQKPSRDICQRGTSLTIQCQVDSQVTMMFWYRQQPGQSLTLIATANQGSEATYESGFVIDKFPISRPNLTFSTLTVSNMSPEDSSIYLCSVADRDYGYTFGSGTRLTVV.

The chain is built from TRBV6-1 and TRBJ2-3; the match to TRBD2 covers 11 bases. The CDR3 has 18 residues. Looked up from germline, CDR1 is MNHNS and CDR2 is SASEGT. V shed 2 bases and J 1 base; nucleotides not matched to a gene: 8. CDR3 loop: CASSERASGGRGTDTQYF. CDR3 in DNA: TGTGCCAGCAGTGAACGGGCTAGCGGGGGGCGGGGCACAGATACGCAGTATTTT.

The chain links TRBV28 to TRBJ1-1; a weak D match, TRBD1 (5 bases). The CDR3 covers 14 residues. CDR1 and CDR2 from the germline V gene are MDHEN and SYDVKM. V was cut by 3 bases and J by 1 base, with 9 bases left in between. DNA of the CDR3: TGTGCCAGCAGTTTTCAGGGAAAGAACACTGAAGCTTTCTTT. Encoded protein: CASSFQGKNTEAFF.

The rearrangement joins TRBV6-1 to TRBJ1-1; D uncertain. The CDR3 is 15 residues long. The germline gives CDR1 MNHNS, CDR2 SASEGT. Trimming cost V 4 bases and J 0 bases, with 12 bases left between them. The CDR3 nucleotides are TGTGCCAGCAGTGTCTTGACAACCATGAACACTGAAGCTTTCTTT. This codes for CASSVLTTMNTEAFF.

The gene calls are TRBV6-5 and TRBJ1-2, with D possibly being TRBD1 (5 bases). Germline V gene data show CDR1 as MNHEY and CDR2 as SVGAGI. The CDR3 sequence is 14 residues long. Trimming cost V 5 bases and J 3 bases, with 13 bases left between them. The DNA for the CDR3 is TGTGCCAGCAGTCTAGACAGTCCTGACTATGGCTACACCTTC. Encoded protein: CASSLDSPDYGYTF.